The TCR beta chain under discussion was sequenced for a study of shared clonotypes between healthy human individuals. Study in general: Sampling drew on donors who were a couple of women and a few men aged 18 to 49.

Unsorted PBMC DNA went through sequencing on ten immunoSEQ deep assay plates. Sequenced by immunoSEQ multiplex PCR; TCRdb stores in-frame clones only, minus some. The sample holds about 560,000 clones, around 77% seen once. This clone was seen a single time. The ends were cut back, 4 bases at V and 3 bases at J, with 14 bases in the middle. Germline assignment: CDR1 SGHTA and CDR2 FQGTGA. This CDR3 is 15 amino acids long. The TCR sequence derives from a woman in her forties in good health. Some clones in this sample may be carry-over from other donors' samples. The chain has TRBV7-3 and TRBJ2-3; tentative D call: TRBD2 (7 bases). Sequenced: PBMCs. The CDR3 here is CASSSRGRETDTQYF. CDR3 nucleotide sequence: TGTGCCAGCAGCTCCCGGGGGCGGGAGACAGATACGCAGTATTTT.